This is a list of T cell receptor beta chains from one sample in a study of blood T cell repertoires in COVID-19. The method was immunoSEQ multiplex PCR; TCRdb's version includes in-frame clones alone and lacks a portion of them. Seen here are about 83,000 clones, more than 75% observed once, and the top ten hold less than 20%. The specimen sequenced was peripheral blood. The origin of the receptors is a woman older than 75 with active or convalescent COVID-19. Each CDR3 is given with its conserved first and last residue. The D gene is left open where the match is weak. The size of a clone is reported for some rows only, either as once, few or many, or as a class for expanded clones.

CDR3	DNA	D	size	V	J
CSASSGFGGGTDTQYF	TGCAGTGCTAGTTCTGGGTTTGGGGGCGGCACAGATACGCAGTATTTT	.	.	TRBV20-1	TRBJ2-3
CASSADRVLEKLFF	TGTGCCAGCAGCGCAGACAGGGTTTTAGAAAAACTGTTTTTT	TRBD1	few	TRBV2	TRBJ1-4
CASSLETGRDYGYTF	TGTGCCAGCAGCTTGGAGACAGGCAGGGACTATGGCTACACCTTC	.	.	TRBV5-4	TRBJ1-2
CASSEGRSNQPQHF	TGCGCCAGCAGTGAGGGCAGAAGCAATCAGCCCCAGCATTTT	.	.	TRBV10-2	TRBJ1-5
CASSGPTVPGNTIYF	TGTGCCAGCAGCGGGCCGACAGTTCCTGGAAACACCATATATTTT	.	.	TRBV9	TRBJ1-3
CAWSVGATANYGYTF	TGTGCCTGGAGTGTTGGGGCAACAGCTAACTATGGCTACACCTTC	.	.	TRBV30	TRBJ1-2
CASSLAVWGSGGSGNTIYF	TGTGCCAGCAGCTTAGCGGTTTGGGGGAGCGGGGGCTCTGGAAACACCATATATTTT	.	once	TRBV7-2	TRBJ1-3
CASSGLQATQYF	TGTGCCAGCAGCGGACTGCAAGCGACCCAGTACTTC	.	.	TRBV7-9	TRBJ2-5
CASRQGNTIYF	TGTGCCAGCAGGCAGGGAAACACCATATATTTT	.	.	TRBV2	TRBJ1-3
CASSPGQVSYNEQFF	TGTGCCAGCAGCCCGGGACAGGTGTCCTACAATGAGCAGTTCTTC	TRBD1	.	TRBV11-3	TRBJ2-1
CASSPPLAKNIQYF	TGTGCCAGCTCACCCCCACTAGCCAAAAACATTCAGTACTTC	.	.	TRBV18	TRBJ2-4
CASTRGGGTSTGYEQYF	TGCGCCAGCACCCGCGGTGGGGGCACCTCCACGGGCTACGAGCAGTACTTC	.	.	TRBV5-1	TRBJ2-7
CAIGNVDRADTQYF	TGTGCCATCGGGAATGTGGACAGGGCGGATACGCAGTATTTT	TRBD1	.	TRBV10-3	TRBJ2-3
CASSPSGGGNEQFF	TGTGCCAGCAGCCCTAGCGGGGGGGGAAATGAGCAGTTCTTC	TRBD2	.	TRBV28	TRBJ2-1
CASSQDSRSNYGYTF	TGCGCCAGCAGCCAAGATTCACGGAGCAACTATGGCTACACCTTC	.	.	TRBV4-3	TRBJ1-2
CASTPREGVSGNQPQHF	TGTGCCAGTACCCCCCGTGAGGGGGTGTCGGGCAATCAGCCCCAGCATTTT	.	few	TRBV19	TRBJ1-5
CASSLEQGQPQHF	TGTGCCAGCAGCTTAGAACAGGGACAGCCCCAGCATTTT	.	.	TRBV7-8	TRBJ1-5
CSVVQKETQYF	TGCAGCGTCGTACAGAAAGAGACCCAGTACTTC	.	.	TRBV29-1	TRBJ2-5
CASSLRRGPSDEQYF	TGTGCCAGCAGCTTAAGGCGGGGTCCTTCAGACGAGCAGTACTTC	.	.	TRBV5-4	TRBJ2-7
CASSLDRQGSGYTF	TGTGCCAGCAGCTTAGATAGACAGGGCAGCGGCTACACCTTC	TRBD1	many	TRBV7-2	TRBJ1-2
CASSSQGAGEQFF	TGTGCCAGCAGCTCGCAGGGGGCGGGTGAGCAGTTCTTC	TRBD1	once	TRBV5-4	TRBJ2-1
CAIGQGETGELFF	TGTGCCATTGGACAGGGGGAGACCGGGGAGCTGTTTTTT	TRBD1	.	TRBV24-1	TRBJ2-2
CSTSRAGGGAFF	TGCAGCACCTCGAGGGCGGGCGGTGGGGCTTTCTTT	.	.	TRBV29-1	TRBJ1-1
CASSEYQETGDLYYGYTF	TGTGCCAGCAGTGAATACCAGGAGACAGGGGACCTTTACTATGGCTACACCTTC	TRBD1	once	TRBV25-1	TRBJ1-2
CASSLAAVNYGYTF	TGTGCCAGCAGCTTAGCGGCTGTTAACTATGGCTACACCTTC	.	.	TRBV7-9	TRBJ1-2
CAWSVRRTSVSYEQYF	TGTGCCTGGAGTGTACGAAGGACTAGTGTCTCCTACGAGCAGTACTTC	TRBD2	few	TRBV30	TRBJ2-7
CASNRDTEYNEQFF	TGTGCCTCAAACCGGGACACCGAATACAATGAGCAGTTCTTC	.	.	TRBV9	TRBJ2-1
CASSQLSGGNTGELFF	TGCGCCAGCAGCCAATTGTCAGGGGGAAACACCGGGGAGCTGTTTTTT	TRBD1	few	TRBV4-3	TRBJ2-2
CAWRQRGGYTF	TGTGCCTGGAGACAAAGGGGTGGCTACACCTTC	.	.	TRBV30	TRBJ1-2
CASSSIDRGSVHNTGELFF	TGTGCCAGCAGTTCCATCGACAGGGGGTCGGTTCATAACACCGGGGAGCTGTTTTTT	TRBD1	.	TRBV27	TRBJ2-2
CASSEASGGPTDTQYF	TGTGCCAGCAGTGAAGCTAGCGGGGGTCCCACAGATACGCAGTATTTT	TRBD2	many	TRBV6-1	TRBJ2-3
CASSLAGAHTDTQYF	TGTGCCAGCAGCTTAGCGGGGGCCCACACAGATACGCAGTATTTT	.	.	TRBV7-2	TRBJ2-3
CAPLTQRGVPNTGELFF	TGTGCTCCCCTCACCCAGCGGGGGGTTCCGAACACCGGGGAGCTGTTTTTT	TRBD2	few	TRBV7-7	TRBJ2-2
CASSETGNEQYF	TGTGCCAGCAGCGAGACAGGGAACGAGCAGTACTTC	TRBD1	.	TRBV7-3	TRBJ2-7
CASSLGLAGDTITGELFF	TGTGCCAGCAGCTTAGGACTAGCGGGGGACACCATCACCGGGGAGCTGTTTTTT	TRBD2	.	TRBV7-2	TRBJ2-2
CASSLSGGNTDTQYF	TGTGCCAGCAGCCTTAGCGGGGGGAACACAGATACGCAGTATTTT	TRBD2	few	TRBV7-2	TRBJ2-3
CASSQEQFSGNTIYF	TGTGCCAGCAGCCAAGAGCAGTTCTCTGGAAACACCATATATTTT	.	medium-sized	TRBV3-1/TRBV3-2	TRBJ1-3
CASSGQNQETQYF	TGTGCCAGCAGTGGACAGAACCAAGAGACCCAGTACTTC	.	few	TRBV2	TRBJ2-5
CASSPMYGLGTGELFF	TGCGCCAGCAGTCCAATGTACGGGTTAGGCACCGGGGAGCTGTTTTTT	.	few	TRBV4-1	TRBJ2-2
CASSPSASYEQYF	TGTGCCAGCAGTCCTAGCGCCTCCTACGAGCAGTACTTC	.	.	TRBV7-2	TRBJ2-7
CASSLWGWGQGSNQPQHF	TGTGCCAGCAGTTTATGGGGATGGGGACAGGGTAGCAATCAGCCCCAGCATTTT	TRBD1	.	TRBV28	TRBJ1-5
CASSLMADPRATYEQYF	TGCGCCAGCAGCTTGATGGCGGACCCCAGGGCTACCTACGAGCAGTACTTC	.	.	TRBV5-1	TRBJ2-7
CASSLAGRWGTQYF	TGTGCCAGCAGCTTGGCCGGGAGATGGGGGACCCAGTACTTC	.	.	TRBV5-8	TRBJ2-5
CSVYGLAGAEGSYNEQFF	TGCAGCGTTTACGGACTAGCGGGGGCTGAAGGGTCCTACAATGAGCAGTTCTTC	TRBD2	.	TRBV29-1	TRBJ2-1
CASSLAGQNYEQYF	TGTGCCAGCAGCTTGGCGGGACAGAACTACGAGCAGTACTTC	TRBD1	.	TRBV5-6	TRBJ2-7
CASSLPGGYGYTF	TGTGCCAGCAGCTTACCAGGGGGCTATGGCTACACCTTC	TRBD1	.	TRBV7-9	TRBJ1-2
CASRRDSSGNTIYF	TGTGCCAGCAGGCGGGACAGCTCTGGAAACACCATATATTTT	TRBD1	.	TRBV2	TRBJ1-3
CASSWQGYGYTF	TGTGCCAGCAGTTGGCAGGGTTATGGCTACACCTTC	.	.	TRBV6-2/TRBV6-3	TRBJ1-2
CASSEDGSGGYNEQFF	TGTGCCAGCAGTGAGGATGGTAGCGGGGGGTACAATGAGCAGTTCTTC	TRBD2	.	TRBV2	TRBJ2-1
CASSQELGRAEKLFF	TGTGCCAGCAGCCAAGAACTCGGCAGGGCCGAAAAACTGTTTTTT	.	.	TRBV3-1/TRBV3-2	TRBJ1-4
CASSQLGGASSPLHF	TGTGCCAGCAGTCAACTCGGGGGGGCAAGTTCACCCCTCCACTTT	.	.	TRBV7-9	TRBJ1-6
CASSELAGDLYEQYF	TGTGCCAGCAGTGAACTAGCGGGGGACCTCTACGAGCAGTACTTC	TRBD2	.	TRBV6-1	TRBJ2-7